This entry features one T cell receptor (beta chain) sequence. The source of the sample is a study of blood T cell repertoires in COVID-19. On the study more broadly: The United States, Italy and Spain provided the acute and convalescent COVID-19 samples.

V shed 4 bases and J shed 5 bases, with 18 bases lying between them. This CDR3 has 15 residues. Looked up from germline, CDR1 is LGHNA and CDR2 is YSLEER. In the original workflow: The authors estimated nucleated cell counts from reference gene primer amplification. Sequencing was performed with immunoSEQ multiplex PCR; in TCRdb, only in-frame clones are kept and a portion is missing. Clone size and the V and J calls come from that table; the DNA yielded D and trimming. The repertoire holds about 220,000 clones, around 80% seen once, with roughly 4.9% in the top ten. The sample comprised peripheral blood. The TCR comes from a human donor in a cohort sampled during active COVID-19. The chain links TRBV4-3 to TRBJ2-7, with D possibly being TRBD2 (6 bases). The CDR3 nucleotides are TGCGCCAGCAGCCCCCAGGGCGGGGTTAGAGACGAGCAGTACTTC. Translation gives CASSPQGGVRDEQYF.